This record looks at one T cell receptor (beta chain) sequence and its context. The data stem from a study of cytotoxic CD8 clonotypes in ibrutinib-treated CLL. Here immunoSEQ multiplex PCR was the method, and the copy in TCRdb shows in-frame clones only, minus some. The sample consists of roughly 70,000 clones, 70% to 90% of them appearing once. The germline V gene has CDR1 SSHAT and CDR2 FNYEAQ (reference sequence). The V and J ends lost 4 bases and 4 bases, in that order; junction bases with no gene match: 3. The CDR3 consists of 14 residues. The sequence came from a human donor with chronic lymphocytic leukemia. The sequencing used PBMCs, collected at disease progression, from a patient treated with ibrutinib. The chain uses TRBV7-7 and TRBJ2-5; TRBD1 aligns across 10 bases. The CDR3 DNA reads as TGTGCCAGCAGCTCGGGACAGGGGATAGAGACCCAGTACTTC. Its translation is CASSSGQGIETQYF. Together with reference TRBV7-7 and TRBJ2-5, the CDR3 gives the full variable domain: GAGVSQSPRYKVTKRGQDVTLRCDPISSHATLYWYQQALGQGPEFLTYFNYEAQPDKSGLPSDRFSAERPEGSISTLTIQRTEQRDSAMYRCASSSGQGIETQYFGPGTRLLVL.